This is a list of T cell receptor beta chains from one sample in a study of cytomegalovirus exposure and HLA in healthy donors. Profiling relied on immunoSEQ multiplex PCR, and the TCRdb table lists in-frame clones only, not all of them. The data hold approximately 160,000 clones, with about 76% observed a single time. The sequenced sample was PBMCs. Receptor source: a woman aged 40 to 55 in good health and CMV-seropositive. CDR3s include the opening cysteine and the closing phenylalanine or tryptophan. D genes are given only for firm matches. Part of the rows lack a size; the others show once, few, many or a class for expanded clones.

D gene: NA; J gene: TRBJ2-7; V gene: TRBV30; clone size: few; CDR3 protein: CAWSQTYEQYF; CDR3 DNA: TGTGCCTGGAGTCAAACCTACGAGCAGTACTTC
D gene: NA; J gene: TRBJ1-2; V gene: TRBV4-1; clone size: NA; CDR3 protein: CASSQERGGDYGYTF; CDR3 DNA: TGCGCCAGCAGCCAAGAAAGGGGTGGTGACTATGGCTACACCTTC
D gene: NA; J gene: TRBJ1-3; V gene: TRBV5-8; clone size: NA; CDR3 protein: CASSLGAGSSGNTIYF; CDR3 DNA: TGTGCCAGCAGCTTGGGGGCAGGCAGCTCTGGAAACACCATATATTTT
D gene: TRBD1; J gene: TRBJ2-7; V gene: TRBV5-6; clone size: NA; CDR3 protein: CASSLGDRRYYEQYF; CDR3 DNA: TGTGCCAGCAGCTTGGGGGACAGGCGTTACTACGAGCAGTACTTC
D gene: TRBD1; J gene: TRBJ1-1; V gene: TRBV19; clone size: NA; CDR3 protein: CASRKGAPGEAFF; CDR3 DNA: TGTGCCAGTAGGAAGGGGGCGCCGGGTGAAGCTTTCTTT
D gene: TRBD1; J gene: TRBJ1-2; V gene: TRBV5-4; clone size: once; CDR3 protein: CASSLVTGVANYGYTF; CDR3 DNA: TGTGCCAGCAGCTTGGTGACAGGGGTTGCCAACTATGGCTACACCTTC
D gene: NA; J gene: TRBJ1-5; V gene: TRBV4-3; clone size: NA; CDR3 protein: CASSQDHNQPQHF; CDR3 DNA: TGCGCCAGCAGCCAAGATCACAATCAGCCCCAGCATTTT
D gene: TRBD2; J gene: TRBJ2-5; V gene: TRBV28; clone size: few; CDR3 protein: CASTGLAGGKGEETQYF; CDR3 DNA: TGTGCCAGCACCGGACTAGCGGGGGGGAAAGGAGAAGAGACCCAGTACTTC
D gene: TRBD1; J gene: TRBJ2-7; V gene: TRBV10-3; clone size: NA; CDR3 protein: CAISWTGELREQYF; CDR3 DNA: TGTGCCATCAGCTGGACAGGGGAGTTACGAGAGCAGTACTTC
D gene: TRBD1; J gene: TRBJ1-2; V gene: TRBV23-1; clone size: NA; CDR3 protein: CASSQLTGGNVYGYTF; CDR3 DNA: TGCGCCAGCAGTCAACTTACAGGGGGAAATGTCTATGGCTACACCTTC
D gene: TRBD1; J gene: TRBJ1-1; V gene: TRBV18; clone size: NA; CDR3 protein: CASSRLTGKDTDAFF; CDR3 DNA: TGTGCCAGCTCACGTTTGACAGGGAAGGACACTGATGCTTTCTTT
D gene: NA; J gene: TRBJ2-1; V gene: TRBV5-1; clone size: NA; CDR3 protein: CASSSHEGGSYNEQFF; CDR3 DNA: TGCGCCAGCAGCTCCCATGAAGGGGGCTCCTACAATGAGCAGTTCTTC
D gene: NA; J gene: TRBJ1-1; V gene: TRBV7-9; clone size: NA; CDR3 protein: CASSPSGGLNTEAFF; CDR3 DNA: TGTGCCAGCAGCCCCAGTGGGGGCTTGAACACTGAAGCTTTCTTT
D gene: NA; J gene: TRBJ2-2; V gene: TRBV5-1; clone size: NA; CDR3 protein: CASRLDYSFGELFF; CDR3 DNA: TGCGCCAGCAGACTGGACTACTCTTTCGGGGAGCTGTTTTTT
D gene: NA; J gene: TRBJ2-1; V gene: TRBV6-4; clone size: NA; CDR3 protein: CASSDSTEDDEQFF; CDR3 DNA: TGTGCCAGCAGTGACTCGACAGAGGACGATGAGCAGTTCTTC
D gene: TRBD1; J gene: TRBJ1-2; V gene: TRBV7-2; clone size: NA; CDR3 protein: CASSLDGTGVGYTF; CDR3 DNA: TGTGCCAGCAGCTTAGACGGGACAGGGGTAGGCTACACCTTC
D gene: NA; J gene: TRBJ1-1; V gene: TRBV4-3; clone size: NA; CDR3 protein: CASSLSWAGEAFF; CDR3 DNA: TGCGCCAGCAGCTTAAGTTGGGCGGGTGAAGCTTTCTTT
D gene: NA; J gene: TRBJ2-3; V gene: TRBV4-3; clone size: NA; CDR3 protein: CASSQDGGTQYF; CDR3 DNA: TGCGCCAGCAGCCAAGATGGCGGTACGCAGTATTTT
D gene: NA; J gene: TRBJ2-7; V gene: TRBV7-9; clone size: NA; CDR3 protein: CASSAQGYEQYF; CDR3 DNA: TGTGCCAGCAGCGCACAGGGCTACGAGCAGTACTTC
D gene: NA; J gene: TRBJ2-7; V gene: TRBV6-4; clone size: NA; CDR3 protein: CASRLPTYEQYF; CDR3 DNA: TGTGCCAGCAGGCTGCCTACCTACGAGCAGTACTTC